This T cell receptor beta chain was found in a study of blood T cell repertoires in COVID-19. This CDR3 region has 16 residues. How the authors handled the data: Amplification of reference gene primers provided the estimated nucleated cell counts. Clones were read by immunoSEQ multiplex PCR, and TCRdb kept only the in-frame ones, dropping some. V, J and clone size reflect that table, while D and trimming were determined from the DNA. This sample has around 300,000 clones; around 90% occur once, and the top ten carry over 3.5%. V usage is TRBV21-1 and J usage is TRBJ1-1; TRBD1, the table's D call, lacks a check against the DNA. TRBV21-1 is reported as a pseudogene. The receptor was isolated from a woman aged 40 to 55 with acute or convalescent COVID-19. Sequenced: peripheral blood. The CDR3 loop reads CASSQKAKTGRWEAFF. CDR3 nucleotides: TGTGCCAGCAGCCAAAAGGCGAAGACAGGGAGGTGGGAAGCTTTCTTT.